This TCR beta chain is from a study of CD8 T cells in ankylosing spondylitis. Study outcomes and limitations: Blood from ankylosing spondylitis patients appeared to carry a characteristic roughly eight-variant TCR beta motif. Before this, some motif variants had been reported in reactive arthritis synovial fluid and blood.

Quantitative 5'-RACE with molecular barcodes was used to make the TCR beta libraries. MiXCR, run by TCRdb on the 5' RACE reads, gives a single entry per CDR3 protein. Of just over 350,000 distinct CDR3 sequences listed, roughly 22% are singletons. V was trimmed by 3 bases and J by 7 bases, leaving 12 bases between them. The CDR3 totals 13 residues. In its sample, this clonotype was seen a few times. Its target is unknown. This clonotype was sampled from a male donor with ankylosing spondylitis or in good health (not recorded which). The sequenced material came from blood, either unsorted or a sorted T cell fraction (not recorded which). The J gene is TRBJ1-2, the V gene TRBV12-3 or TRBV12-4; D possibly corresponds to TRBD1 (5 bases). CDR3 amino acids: CASSFIGGSGYTF. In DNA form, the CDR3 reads TGTGCCAGCAGTTTTATCGGGGGAAGTGGCTACACCTTC.